This entry lists 17 T cell receptor beta chains sequenced from one sample in a study of T cell repertoires in cytomegalovirus infection. One entry per CDR3 protein, called by TCRdb with MiXCR from the reads. The repertoire has around 70,000 distinct CDR3 sequences, around 3.8% of them found once; the top ten carry less than 25%. Sequenced: PBMCs. Receptors originate from a human donor in good health (CMV status not recorded). Some clones in this sample may be carry-over from other donors' samples.

This clonotype has a count of ten or more. The chain carries TRBV7-9 and TRBJ2-4; TRBD1 or TRBD2 may be the D gene (5 bases each). The germline V and J ends were trimmed by 1 base and 7 bases, with 14 bases remaining between them. The CDR3 covers 15 residues. CDR1 and CDR2 (germline): SEHNR, FQNEAQ (reference sequence). The CDR3 is CASSLDGTIMNIQYF. The DNA for the CDR3 is TGTGCCAGCAGCTTAGACGGGACCATAATGAACATTCAGTACTTC. Variable domain in full (rest from reference TRBV7-9 and TRBJ2-4): DTGVSQNPRHKITKRGQNVTFRCDPISEHNRLYWYRQTLGQGPEFLTYFQNEAQLEKSRLLSDRFSAERPKGSFSTLEIQRTEQGDSAMYLCASSLDGTIMNIQYFGAGTRLSVL.

At least ten counts were recorded for this clonotype. This sequence joins TRBV7-2 and TRBJ2-7, with 9 bases identical to TRBD2. CDR3 length equals 17 residues. Germline V lookup: CDR1 SGHTA, CDR2 FQGNSA. Trimming removed 7 bases from V and 9 bases from J; junction bases left unmatched: 22. The CDR3: CASTGFSGRDLRVVQYF. CDR3 bases: TGTGCCAGCACCGGGTTTAGCGGGAGAGACTTGAGAGTAGTGCAGTACTTC.

This clonotype was picked up many times. The chain employs TRBV6-2 or TRBV6-3 and TRBJ1-5; maybe TRBD1 (6 bases). The CDR3 covers 14 residues. In germline, CDR1 is MNHEY, CDR2 SVGEGT. V was shortened by 4 bases and J by 7 bases, with 14 bases between the two germline ends. In nucleotides, the CDR3 is TGTGCCAGCAGTTCCCGGACAGAGGACCAGCCCCAGCATTTT. Its translation: CASSSRTEDQPQHF.

This clonotype has at least ten counts. The chain couples TRBV6-2 or TRBV6-3 to TRBJ2-1, with a weak D call TRBD2 (7 bases). The CDR3 is 15 residues long. V lost 7 bases, J lost 7 bases, and 20 bases lay in between. The germline V gene encodes CDR1 MNHEY and CDR2 SVGEGT. Here the CDR3 reads CASTSWGGNVNEQFF. CDR3 DNA sequence: TGTGCCAGCACCTCTTGGGGGGGCAACGTTAATGAGCAGTTCTTC.

This clonotype was observed at least ten times. The genes are TRBV7-2 and TRBJ2-5, with D perhaps being TRBD1 or TRBD2 (5 bases each). This CDR3 has 13 residues. Germline CDR1 reads SGHTA; CDR2 reads FQGNSA. Trimming removed 5 bases at V and 7 bases at J, with 14 bases between. The CDR3: CASSTGTGGTQYF. CDR3 DNA sequence: TGTGCCAGCAGCACCGGGACCGGCGGGACCCAGTACTTC.

This clonotype was seen ten or more times. V gene TRBV7-9 combines with J gene TRBJ2-5, with D uncertain. The germline V gene has CDR1 SEHNR and CDR2 FQNEAQ (reference sequence). The V end lost 2 bases, the J end lost 2 bases, and 9 bases lay between the germline ends. The CDR3 is made up of 14 amino acids. Here the CDR3 reads CASSLSSVQETQYF. CDR3 DNA sequence: TGTGCCAGCAGCTTATCTAGTGTACAAGAGACCCAGTACTTC.

This clonotype was seen repeatedly, ten times or more. This chain joins TRBV5-6 and TRBJ2-2, with a tentative D call TRBD1 (5 bases). Per the germline V gene, CDR1 is SGHDT and CDR2 is YYEEEE. V dropped 0 bases and J dropped 6 bases, with 9 bases sitting between them. The CDR3 extends over 14 amino acids. The CDR3, as DNA: TGTGCCAGCAGCTTGGTGGGGCTCGCCGGGGAGCTGTTTTTT. As protein: CASSLVGLAGELFF.

The chain couples TRBV7-2 to TRBJ2-7, with 10 bases aligning to TRBD2. V was pared by 5 bases and J by 3 bases, with 10 bases of the junction left unmatched. Per germline, CDR1 SGHTA and CDR2 FQGNSA. This CDR3 comprises 16 residues. The CDR3 DNA is TGTGCCAGCAGCCTTCTAGCGGGGGCCCCCCTCTACGAGCAGTACTTC. Encoded protein: CASSLLAGAPLYEQYF. Complete variable domain (other parts from reference TRBV7-2 and TRBJ2-7): GAGVSQSPSNKVTEKGKDVELRCDPISGHTALYWYRQSLGQGLEFLIYFQGNSAPDKSGLPSDRFSAERTGGSVSTLTIQRTQQEDSAVYLCASSLLAGAPLYEQYFGPGTRLTVT.

This clonotype was counted many times. V is TRBV19 and J is TRBJ2-2; no clear D. V was pared by 6 bases and J by 5 bases, with 10 bases between. CDR1 and CDR2 (germline): LNHDA, SQIVND (reference sequence). The CDR3 has 13 residues. CDR3 nucleotides: TGTGCCAGTAGGGAGCCGTCGACCGGGGAGCTGTTTTTT. This gives the protein CASREPSTGELFF.

Many counts were recorded for this clonotype. CDR3: CASSYLRDRGRTSNQPQHF. The CDR3 nucleotides read TGTGCCAGCAGTTACTTGAGGGACAGGGGGCGTACTAGCAATCAGCCCCAGCATTTT. This chain uses TRBV6-2 or TRBV6-3 with TRBJ1-5; 12 bases line up with TRBD1. The germline V gene has CDR1 MNHEY and CDR2 SVGEGT. The V and J ends lost 1 base and 0 bases, in that order; junction bases with no gene match: 7. The CDR3 loop spans 19 amino acids.

This clonotype was counted many times. The chain is built from TRBV7-6 and TRBJ1-5; perhaps TRBD1 as D (5 bases). The CDR3 totals 13 residues. Trimming cost V 5 bases and J 8 bases, with 13 bases left between them. Germline V gives CDR1 SGHVS, CDR2 FNYEAQ. CDR3 DNA sequence: TGTGCCAGCAGCGGCGGGGCCAAGGAGCCCCAGCATTTT. Amino acid sequence: CASSGGAKEPQHF.

This chain joins TRBV7-2 and TRBJ2-4, with 8 bases aligning to TRBD1. Germline CDR1 reads SGHTA; CDR2 reads FQGNSA. The length of the CDR3 is 16 residues. V was pared by 5 bases and J by 0 bases, with 6 bases of the junction left unmatched. This chain's CDR3 is CASSRTGNLAKNIQYF. The CDR3 DNA reads as TGTGCCAGCAGCCGGACAGGGAACCTAGCCAAAAACATTCAGTACTTC. The full variable domain, in which reference TRBV7-2 and TRBJ2-4 provide the parts outside the CDR3, is GAGVSQSPSNKVTEKGKDVELRCDPISGHTALYWYRQSLGQGLEFLIYFQGNSAPDKSGLPSDRFSAERTGGSVSTLTIQRTQQEDSAVYLCASSRTGNLAKNIQYFGAGTRLSVL.

This clonotype came up many times. The rearrangement joins TRBV6-5 to TRBJ2-3; D may correspond to TRBD1 or TRBD2 (5 bases each). Between the trimmed V and J ends, which lost 6 bases and 2 bases, there was a span of 12 bases. Germline-derived CDR1 and CDR2 are MNHEY and SVGAGI. The CDR3 contains 14 residues. The CDR3 coding sequence is TGTGCCAGCAGGGTTGGGGGTCACACAGATACGCAGTATTTT. As protein: CASRVGGHTDTQYF.

Many counts were recorded for this clonotype. The J gene is TRBJ1-2, the V gene TRBV7-2, with 10 nucleotides matching TRBD1. Germline CDR1 reads SGHTA; CDR2 reads FQGNSA. J was trimmed by 4 bases and V by 4 bases; bases with no gene match: 6. CDR3 length: 15 residues. The CDR3: CASSSGTGEGYGYTF. The DNA of the CDR3 is TGTGCCAGCAGCTCAGGGACAGGGGAAGGCTATGGCTACACCTTC.

This clonotype appeared many times. The chain joins TRBV7-2 to TRBJ2-3; 7 bases match TRBD2. CDR3 size: 14 residues. With V trimmed by 0 bases and J by 3 bases, 0 bases remained unmatched. Germline lookup yields CDR1 SGHTA and CDR2 FQGNSA. CDR3 sequence (DNA): TGTGCCAGCAGCTTAGCGGGACTAACAGATACGCAGTATTTT. Amino acid sequence: CASSLAGLTDTQYF.

In its sample, this clonotype was seen many times. The CDR3 sequence is CASSLGGEAGVVAYNEQFF. As DNA, the CDR3 is TGTGCCAGCAGCTTAGGTGGTGAGGCGGGAGTGGTGGCCTACAATGAGCAGTTCTTC. This rearrangement joins TRBV7-2 to TRBJ2-1, with 7 positions matching TRBD2. CDR3 length equals 19 residues. V shed 1 base, J shed 2 bases, and the junction held 14 bases outside the gene matches. The germline V gene encodes CDR1 SGHTA and CDR2 FQGNSA.

This clonotype occurred many times. The CDR3 region is CASSVPGVAGELFF. The CDR3 DNA reads TGTGCCAGCAGCGTACCAGGGGTTGCCGGGGAGCTGTTTTTT. V gene TRBV7-2 combines with J gene TRBJ2-2; tentatively, D is TRBD1 (6 bases). CDR1 is SGHTA, CDR2 FQGNSA, per germline. The V end lost 5 bases, the J end lost 6 bases, and 13 bases lay between the germline ends. The CDR3 totals 14 residues.